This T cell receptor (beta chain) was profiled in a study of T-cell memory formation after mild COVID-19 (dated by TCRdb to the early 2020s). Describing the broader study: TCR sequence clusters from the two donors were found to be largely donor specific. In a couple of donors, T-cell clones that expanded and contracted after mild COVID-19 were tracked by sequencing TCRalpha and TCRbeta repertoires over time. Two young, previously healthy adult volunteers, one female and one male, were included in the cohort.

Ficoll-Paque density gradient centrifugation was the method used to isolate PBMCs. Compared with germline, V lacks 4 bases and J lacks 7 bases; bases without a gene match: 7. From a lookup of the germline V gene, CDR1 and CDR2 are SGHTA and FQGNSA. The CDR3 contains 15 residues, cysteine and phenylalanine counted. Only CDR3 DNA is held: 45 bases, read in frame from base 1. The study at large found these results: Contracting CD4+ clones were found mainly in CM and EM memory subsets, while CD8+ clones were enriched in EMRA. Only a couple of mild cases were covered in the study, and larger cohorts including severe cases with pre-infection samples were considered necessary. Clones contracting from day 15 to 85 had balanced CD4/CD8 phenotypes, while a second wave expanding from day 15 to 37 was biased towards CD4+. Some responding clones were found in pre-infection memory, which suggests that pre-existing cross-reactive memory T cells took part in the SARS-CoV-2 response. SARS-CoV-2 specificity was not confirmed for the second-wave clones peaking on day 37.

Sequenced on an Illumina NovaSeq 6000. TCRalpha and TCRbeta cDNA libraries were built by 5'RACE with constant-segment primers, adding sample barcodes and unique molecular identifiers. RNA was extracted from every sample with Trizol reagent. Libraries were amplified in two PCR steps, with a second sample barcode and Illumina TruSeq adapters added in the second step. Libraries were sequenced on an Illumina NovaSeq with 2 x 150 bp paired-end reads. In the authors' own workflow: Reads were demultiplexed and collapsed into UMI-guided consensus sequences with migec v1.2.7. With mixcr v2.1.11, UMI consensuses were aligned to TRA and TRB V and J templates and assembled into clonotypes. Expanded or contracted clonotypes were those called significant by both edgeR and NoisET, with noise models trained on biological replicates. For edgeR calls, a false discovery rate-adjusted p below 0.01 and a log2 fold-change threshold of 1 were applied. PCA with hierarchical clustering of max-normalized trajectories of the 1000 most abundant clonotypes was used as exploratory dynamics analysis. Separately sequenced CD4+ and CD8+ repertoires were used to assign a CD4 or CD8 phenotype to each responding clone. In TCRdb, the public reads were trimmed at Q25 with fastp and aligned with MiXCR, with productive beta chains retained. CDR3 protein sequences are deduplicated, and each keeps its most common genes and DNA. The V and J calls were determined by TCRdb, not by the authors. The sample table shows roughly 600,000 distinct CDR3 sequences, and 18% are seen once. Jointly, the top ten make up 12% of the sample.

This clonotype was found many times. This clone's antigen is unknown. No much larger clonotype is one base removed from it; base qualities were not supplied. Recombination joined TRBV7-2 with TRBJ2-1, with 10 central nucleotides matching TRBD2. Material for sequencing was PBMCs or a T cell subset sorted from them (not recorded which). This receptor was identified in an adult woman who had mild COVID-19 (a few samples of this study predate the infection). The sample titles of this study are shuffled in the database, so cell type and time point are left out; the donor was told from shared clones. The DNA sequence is TGTGCCAGCAGCTCCTTCCTAGCGGGGGTGAATGAGCAGTTCTTC. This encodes CASSSFLAGVNEQFF.